The rows below give T cell receptor beta chains drawn from one sample of a study of cytomegalovirus exposure and HLA in healthy donors. Using immunoSEQ multiplex PCR, the repertoire was profiled, and TCRdb retains in-frame clones only, with some absent. Of about 200,000 clones detected, about 13% appear once; the ten largest clones hold about 7.8%. The sequencing input was PBMCs. These receptors were collected from a man aged 50 to 59 in good health and CMV-seropositive. CDR3s include the opening cysteine and the closing phenylalanine or tryptophan. A D gene is named only where the DNA matches it firmly. Some rows mark clone size as missing; the rest say once, few, many or name a class of expanded clone.

cdr3_nt: TGCAGCGTTGACGCCCGGGGAGGTGAGACCCAGTACTTC; cdr3_aa: CSVDARGGETQYF; v_call: TRBV29-1; d_call: -; j_call: TRBJ2-5; clone_size: few
cdr3_nt: TGTGCCAGCAGCTGGCCCACTGCGGGGGCGACGGGCAACGAGCAGTACTTC; cdr3_aa: CASSWPTAGATGNEQYF; v_call: TRBV11-1; d_call: -; j_call: TRBJ2-7; clone_size: -
cdr3_nt: TGTGCCAGTAGTAGGGGACAGGGGGCCGATGGCTACACCTTC; cdr3_aa: CASSRGQGADGYTF; v_call: TRBV19; d_call: TRBD1; j_call: TRBJ1-2; clone_size: few
cdr3_nt: TGTGCCAGTAGTATGGAGGACAGTCAACGAGAGGGAGCTTTCTTT; cdr3_aa: CASSMEDSQREGAFF; v_call: TRBV19; d_call: -; j_call: TRBJ1-1; clone_size: -
cdr3_nt: TGTGCCAGCAGCTTAGACCCTAGCGCGGAGACCCAGTACTTC; cdr3_aa: CASSLDPSAETQYF; v_call: TRBV11-2; d_call: -; j_call: TRBJ2-5; clone_size: few
cdr3_nt: TGCGCCAGCAGCCCAGGGTCCAGGGTTGGTGGCTACACCTTC; cdr3_aa: CASSPGSRVGGYTF; v_call: TRBV5-1; d_call: -; j_call: TRBJ1-2; clone_size: few
cdr3_nt: TGTGCCAGCAGCCCGGGACAGGGGAGCAATCAGCCCCAGCATTTT; cdr3_aa: CASSPGQGSNQPQHF; v_call: TRBV4-2; d_call: TRBD1; j_call: TRBJ1-5; clone_size: few
cdr3_nt: TGCGCCAGCAGAAACCTTCCGGGGAATGAGCAGTTCTTC; cdr3_aa: CASRNLPGNEQFF; v_call: TRBV10-1; d_call: -; j_call: TRBJ2-1; clone_size: few
cdr3_nt: TGTGCCAGCAGCTCCGCAATCGGGACAGGGACTTGGGCTGAAGCTTTCTTT; cdr3_aa: CASSSAIGTGTWAEAFF; v_call: TRBV5-6; d_call: TRBD1; j_call: TRBJ1-1; clone_size: -
cdr3_nt: TGTGCCAGTAGTTTAGGACACCTTACCAATCAGCCCCAGCATTTT; cdr3_aa: CASSLGHLTNQPQHF; v_call: TRBV19; d_call: -; j_call: TRBJ1-5; clone_size: -
cdr3_nt: TGTGCCAGCAGCCCACATCCATTACCTGAAGCTTTCTTT; cdr3_aa: CASSPHPLPEAFF; v_call: TRBV7-8; d_call: -; j_call: TRBJ1-1; clone_size: few
cdr3_nt: TGTGCCAGCAGCCCGGGACAGGGGAGGACTGAAGCTTTCTTT; cdr3_aa: CASSPGQGRTEAFF; v_call: TRBV5-4; d_call: TRBD1; j_call: TRBJ1-1; clone_size: few
cdr3_nt: TGTGCCAGCAGCCCACTACCACCGGGACAGGGAAACTATGGCTACACCTTC; cdr3_aa: CASSPLPPGQGNYGYTF; v_call: TRBV7-9; d_call: TRBD1; j_call: TRBJ1-2; clone_size: -
cdr3_nt: TGTGCCAGCAGTGAAGGGAGCGGGGTTGGCACAGATACGCAGTATTTT; cdr3_aa: CASSEGSGVGTDTQYF; v_call: TRBV25-1; d_call: TRBD2; j_call: TRBJ2-3; clone_size: -
cdr3_nt: TGCAGCGTCGTCCGGGACAGGGGAGGGAATGAGCAGTTCTTC; cdr3_aa: CSVVRDRGGNEQFF; v_call: TRBV29-1; d_call: TRBD1; j_call: TRBJ2-1; clone_size: few
cdr3_nt: TGCAGCGTTGAAGATCTTCCGGGGGGAGGCTACAATGAGCAGTTCTTC; cdr3_aa: CSVEDLPGGGYNEQFF; v_call: TRBV29-1; d_call: TRBD2; j_call: TRBJ2-1; clone_size: few
cdr3_nt: TGTGCCAGTAGTATAACCATGGGGCGCTTGGCCGGGGAGCTGTTTTTT; cdr3_aa: CASSITMGRLAGELFF; v_call: TRBV19; d_call: -; j_call: TRBJ2-2; clone_size: few
cdr3_nt: TGCAGCGTAACCGGGACTGGCTCCTACAATGAGCAGTTCTTC; cdr3_aa: CSVTGTGSYNEQFF; v_call: TRBV29-1; d_call: -; j_call: TRBJ2-1; clone_size: -
cdr3_nt: TGTGCCAGCAGCAAAAGGACTAGCGGGGGGGTTGAGCAGTACTTC; cdr3_aa: CASSKRTSGGVEQYF; v_call: TRBV11-3; d_call: TRBD2; j_call: TRBJ2-7; clone_size: -
cdr3_nt: TGTGCCAGCAGCGCTCAGTACAATGAGCAGTTCTTC; cdr3_aa: CASSAQYNEQFF; v_call: TRBV11-3; d_call: -; j_call: TRBJ2-1; clone_size: -
cdr3_nt: TGTGCCAGTAAACGACAGCGAGATTCACCCCTCCACTTT; cdr3_aa: CASKRQRDSPLHF; v_call: TRBV19; d_call: -; j_call: TRBJ1-6; clone_size: -
cdr3_nt: TGTGCCAGCAGCCGGGGGGGCAGCAATGAGCAGTTCTTC; cdr3_aa: CASSRGGSNEQFF; v_call: TRBV7-2; d_call: TRBD2; j_call: TRBJ2-1; clone_size: -
cdr3_nt: TGCGCCAGCACCCCTCTAGCGGGGGACAACACCGGGGAGCTGTTTTTT; cdr3_aa: CASTPLAGDNTGELFF; v_call: TRBV5-1; d_call: TRBD2; j_call: TRBJ2-2; clone_size: -
cdr3_nt: TGCGCCAGCAGCCGGAAGGGACACCGGGGCACCGGGGAGCTGTTTTTT; cdr3_aa: CASSRKGHRGTGELFF; v_call: TRBV4-3; d_call: -; j_call: TRBJ2-2; clone_size: few
cdr3_nt: TGTGCCAGCAGACCCGGGGTCCGGCGTCATTATGGCTACACCTTC; cdr3_aa: CASRPGVRRHYGYTF; v_call: TRBV6-6; d_call: -; j_call: TRBJ1-2; clone_size: few
cdr3_nt: TGTGCCAGCAGCCGTGGACAGACCAGTACTGAAGCTTTCTTT; cdr3_aa: CASSRGQTSTEAFF; v_call: TRBV7-9; d_call: -; j_call: TRBJ1-1; clone_size: -
cdr3_nt: TGTGCCAGCAGTTTTGGGACATTAGGCTCTGGAAACACCATATATTTT; cdr3_aa: CASSFGTLGSGNTIYF; v_call: TRBV28; d_call: -; j_call: TRBJ1-3; clone_size: few
cdr3_nt: TGTGCCAGCAGGCTTGGGACAGGGGGCCTTGGCAATCAGCCCCAGCATTTT; cdr3_aa: CASRLGTGGLGNQPQHF; v_call: TRBV5-5; d_call: TRBD1; j_call: TRBJ1-5; clone_size: -
cdr3_nt: TGTGCCAGCAGCTTTCCCAGGGGGCAAGTAGATACGCAGTATTTT; cdr3_aa: CASSFPRGQVDTQYF; v_call: TRBV5-4; d_call: TRBD1; j_call: TRBJ2-3; clone_size: -
cdr3_nt: TGCAGCGTTGATAGACAGGGGGACACCGGGGAGCTGTTTTTT; cdr3_aa: CSVDRQGDTGELFF; v_call: TRBV29-1; d_call: TRBD1; j_call: TRBJ2-2; clone_size: few
cdr3_nt: TGCAGCGTTGAGACAGGGTATACGCAGTATTTT; cdr3_aa: CSVETGYTQYF; v_call: TRBV29-1; d_call: TRBD1; j_call: TRBJ2-3; clone_size: -
cdr3_nt: TGTGCCAGCTCACCCTTCCGGGACAGGGGACGGCCGATGAACACTGAAGCTTTCTTT; cdr3_aa: CASSPFRDRGRPMNTEAFF; v_call: TRBV18; d_call: TRBD1; j_call: TRBJ1-1; clone_size: -
cdr3_nt: TGTGCCAGTAGTCCAACAGGGGCGGGTAATCAGCCCCAGCATTTT; cdr3_aa: CASSPTGAGNQPQHF; v_call: TRBV19; d_call: TRBD1; j_call: TRBJ1-5; clone_size: few
cdr3_nt: TGCAGCGTCGAACCAGGACTAGCGGGGGGGCAGTTCTTAGGAACGCAGTATTTT; cdr3_aa: CSVEPGLAGGQFLGTQYF; v_call: TRBV29-1; d_call: TRBD2; j_call: TRBJ2-3; clone_size: few
cdr3_nt: TGTGCCAGCAGCTCAGAGGGTACCCTTCGGGAAAAACTGTTTTTT; cdr3_aa: CASSSEGTLREKLFF; v_call: TRBV7-2; d_call: -; j_call: TRBJ1-4; clone_size: few
cdr3_nt: TGTGCCGTCCTAGGGGGCAGTGGCTACACCTTC; cdr3_aa: CAVLGGSGYTF; v_call: TRBV10-3; d_call: TRBD1; j_call: TRBJ1-2; clone_size: few
cdr3_nt: TGTGCCAGCAGCCCGGGACTGCGGCTTTTTGGAAACACCATATATTTT; cdr3_aa: CASSPGLRLFGNTIYF; v_call: TRBV5-5; d_call: -; j_call: TRBJ1-3; clone_size: -
cdr3_nt: TGTGCCAGCAGCTTAGCGGGGGGGCCCAATGAGCAGTTCTTC; cdr3_aa: CASSLAGGPNEQFF; v_call: TRBV7-3; d_call: TRBD2; j_call: TRBJ2-1; clone_size: few
cdr3_nt: TGTGCCAGCAGCACCCGAGGCAATTCACCCCTCCACTTT; cdr3_aa: CASSTRGNSPLHF; v_call: TRBV11-1; d_call: -; j_call: TRBJ1-6; clone_size: -
cdr3_nt: TGTGCCAGCAGCCCTCCTAACAGGGTCGATTACTATGGCTACACCTTC; cdr3_aa: CASSPPNRVDYYGYTF; v_call: TRBV5-4; d_call: -; j_call: TRBJ1-2; clone_size: few